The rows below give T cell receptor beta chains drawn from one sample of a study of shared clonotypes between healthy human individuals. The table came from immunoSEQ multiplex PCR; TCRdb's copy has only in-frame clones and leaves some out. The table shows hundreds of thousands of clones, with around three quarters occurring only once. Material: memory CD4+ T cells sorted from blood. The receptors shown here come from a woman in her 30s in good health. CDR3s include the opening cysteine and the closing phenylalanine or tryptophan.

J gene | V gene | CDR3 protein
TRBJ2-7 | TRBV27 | CASSLGGTAYEQYF
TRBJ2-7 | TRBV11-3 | CASSFISGQSSYEQYF
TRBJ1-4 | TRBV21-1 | CASSRRQGPCEKLFF
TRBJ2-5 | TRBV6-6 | CASSYSRETQYF
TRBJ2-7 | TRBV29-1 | CSTRTRDRGQYEQYF
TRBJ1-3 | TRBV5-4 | CASSLGDGSGNTIYF
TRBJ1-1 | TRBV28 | CASSQPLNTGSTEAFF
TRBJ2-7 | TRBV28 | CASSIMGWVFSYEQYF
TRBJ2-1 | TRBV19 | CASRATAGQKRIEQFF
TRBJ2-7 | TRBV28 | CASSLSGRARGEQYF
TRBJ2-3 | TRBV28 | CASSLGTSGYTDTQYF
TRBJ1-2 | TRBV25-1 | CASSPQGAINYGYTF
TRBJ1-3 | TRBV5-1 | CASSLEAGNTIYF
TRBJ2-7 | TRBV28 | CASSSPRLGNEQYF
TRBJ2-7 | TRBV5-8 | CASSFNIRQYF